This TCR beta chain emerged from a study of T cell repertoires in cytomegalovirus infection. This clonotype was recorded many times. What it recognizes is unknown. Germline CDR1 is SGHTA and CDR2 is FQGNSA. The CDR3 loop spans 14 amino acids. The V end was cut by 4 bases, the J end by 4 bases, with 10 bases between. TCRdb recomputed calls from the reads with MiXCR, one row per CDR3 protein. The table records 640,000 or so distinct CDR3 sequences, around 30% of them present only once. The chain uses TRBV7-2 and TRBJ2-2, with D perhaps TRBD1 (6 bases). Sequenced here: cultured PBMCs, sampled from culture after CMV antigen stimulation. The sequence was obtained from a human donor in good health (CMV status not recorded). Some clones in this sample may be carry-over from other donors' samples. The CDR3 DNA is TGTGCCAGCAGCTCGACAGGACGCACCGGGGAGCTGTTTTTT. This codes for CASSSTGRTGELFF. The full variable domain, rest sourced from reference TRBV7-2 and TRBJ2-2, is GAGVSQSPSNKVTEKGKDVELRCDPISGHTALYWYRQSLGQGLEFLIYFQGNSAPDKSGLPSDRFSAERTGGSVSTLTIQRTQQEDSAVYLCASSSTGRTGELFFGEGSRLTVL.